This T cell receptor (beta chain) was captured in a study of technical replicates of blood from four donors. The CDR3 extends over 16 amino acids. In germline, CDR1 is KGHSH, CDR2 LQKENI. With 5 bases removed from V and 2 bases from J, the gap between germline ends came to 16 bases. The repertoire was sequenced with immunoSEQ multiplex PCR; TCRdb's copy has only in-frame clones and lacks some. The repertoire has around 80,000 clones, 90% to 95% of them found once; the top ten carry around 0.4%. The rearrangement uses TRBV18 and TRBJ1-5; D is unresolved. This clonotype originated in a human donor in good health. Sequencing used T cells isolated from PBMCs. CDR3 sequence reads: CASSSVAGYGNQPQHF. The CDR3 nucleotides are TGTGCCAGCTCATCGGTGGCAGGTTATGGCAATCAGCCCCAGCATTTT.